Detailed here is one T cell receptor beta chain. The antigen it recognizes is unknown. A much larger clonotype is one base distant, so this may be a read error. This entry is derived from a study. Instrument used: Illumina MiSeq. Starting from the raw public reads, TCRdb applied fastp trimming at Q25, assembled clones with MiXCR and retained in-frame beta chains. CDR3 protein sequences are deduplicated, and each keeps its most common genes and DNA. Within this sample are 4,000 to 5,000 distinct CDR3 sequences, with over 9% of them counted one time only. 33% of the sample belongs to the ten largest clones. The sequencing sample was made of CD4+ T cells from peripheral blood. This sequence originates from a human donor with rheumatoid arthritis.

The CDR3 protein is CASGGADTEAFF. The nucleotide sequence reads TGTGCCTCCGGAGGCGCGGACACTGAAGCTTTCTTT. The sequence is built from TRBV10-3 and TRBJ1-1; a confident D gene designation cannot be given. Between the V and J ends, shortened by 11 bases and 3 bases respectively, the junction contains 13 bases. The germline V gene supplies CDR1 ENHRY and CDR2 SYGVKD. The CDR3 measures 12 amino acids from cysteine to phenylalanine. Only the CDR3 DNA stays, 36 bases, in frame from base 1.